This entry lists 20 T cell receptor beta chains sequenced from one sample in a study of T cells in tuberculosis. The repertoire was sequenced with immunoSEQ multiplex PCR; TCRdb's copy has only in-frame clones and lacks some. The sample yields around 33,000 clones, roughly 90% seen once. Sequencing input: PBMCs. All receptors come from a donor aged 10-30 years with latent tuberculosis or without tuberculosis infection. Some clones in this sample may be carry-over from other donors' samples.

V and J are TRBV6-6 and TRBJ2-7; the match to TRBD2 covers 8 bases. The CDR3 extends over 16 amino acids. V lost 5 bases, J lost 5 bases, and 14 bases stayed unmatched. Germline V lookup: CDR1 MNHNY, CDR2 SVGAGI (reference sequence). The CDR3 region is CASSKQQGLASHEQYF. CDR3 bases: TGTGCCAGCAGTAAACAGCAAGGACTAGCCAGCCACGAGCAGTACTTC.

The V call is TRBV29-1, the J call TRBJ2-1; 10 bases line up with TRBD2. Unmatched junction bases numbered 5, after V lost 2 bases and J lost 4 bases. Germline V gene data show CDR1 as SQVTM and CDR2 as ANQGSEA. The CDR3 has 15 amino acids. The CDR3 coding sequence is TGCAGCGTTGAACAACTAGCGGGACTGTACAATGAGCAGTTCTTC. Protein sequence: CSVEQLAGLYNEQFF.

This chain uses TRBV25-1 with TRBJ2-7; TRBD2 matches at 14 bases. V gave up 4 bases and J gave up 5 bases; unmatched junction bases: 1. Looked up from germline, CDR1 is MGHDK and CDR2 is SYGVNS. The CDR3 runs 14 residues. The CDR3 region is CASSGLAGGNEQYF. The CDR3 coding sequence is TGTGCCAGCAGTGGACTAGCGGGAGGGAACGAGCAGTACTTC.

The chain uses TRBV7-9 and TRBJ2-3; D unresolved. CDR1 and CDR2 from the germline V gene are SEHNR and FQNEAQ (reference sequence). The CDR3 spans 14 residues. V lost 4 bases to trimming and J lost 4 bases, with 12 bases between them. The CDR3 nucleotides read TGTGCCAGCAGCTCAAGAGCGATCCCAGATACGCAGTATTTT. Translating it yields CASSSRAIPDTQYF.

The chain has TRBV6-6 and TRBJ1-4, with 7 positions matching TRBD1. Trimming at V came to 6 bases and at J to 8 bases, leaving 9 bases not matched to a gene. CDR1 is MNHNY and CDR2 is SVGAGI in the germline V gene (reference sequence). The length of the CDR3 is 14 residues. DNA for the CDR3: TGTGCCAGCAGCCTAACAGGGGAGAAAGAAAAACTGTTTTTT. This sequence encodes CASSLTGEKEKLFF.

The chain links TRBV5-1 to TRBJ2-1; 12 bases map to TRBD2. Germline trimming cut 4 bases from V and 5 bases from J; bases unmatched to any gene: 7. The CDR3 runs to 16 residues. Germline values: CDR1 SGHRS, CDR2 YFSETQ. DNA of the CDR3: TGCGCCAGCAGCCGTATGACTAGCGGGGGTAACAATGAGCAGTTCTTC. Encoded protein: CASSRMTSGGNNEQFF.

This clone has more than one count but fewer than ten. The chain joins TRBV19 to TRBJ1-5; D is unresolved. Germline V gene sequence: CDR1 LNHDA, CDR2 SQIVND (reference sequence). V was pared by 8 bases and J by 3 bases, with 11 bases between. This CDR3 contains 13 residues. CDR3 sequence: CASAQDYNQPQHF. The CDR3 coding sequence is TGTGCCAGTGCCCAGGACTACAATCAGCCCCAGCATTTT.

In DNA form, the CDR3 reads TGTGCCAGCAGCTTCGGACACCTAAATCAGCCCCAGCATTTT. This codes for CASSFGHLNQPQHF. V usage is TRBV7-9 and J usage is TRBJ1-5, with D possibly matching TRBD1 (5 bases). The V gene's germline CDR1 is SEHNR and CDR2 FQNEAQ (reference sequence). V lost 3 bases and J lost 4, with 10 bases in between. The CDR3 has 14 amino acids.

The rearrangement uses TRBV30 and TRBJ2-7; TRBD2 aligns across 9 bases. Germline loops: CDR1 GTSNPN, CDR2 SVGIG (reference sequence). Trimming took 1 base from V and 2 from J; bases not matched to a gene: 0. The CDR3 sequence is 13 residues long. DNA of the CDR3: TGTGCCTGGAGTGCTAGCGGGGCCTACGAGCAGTACTTC. This gives the protein CAWSASGAYEQYF.

This clone showed up just once. The chain combines TRBV9 with TRBJ1-1, with D hard to call. Germline CDR1 is SGDLS and CDR2 is YYNGEE. The CDR3 runs to 13 residues. Trimming took 3 bases from V and 3 from J, leaving 9 bases between them. CDR3 sequence reads: CASSAHMYTEAFF. In nucleotides, the CDR3 is TGTGCCAGCAGCGCCCACATGTACACTGAAGCTTTCTTT.

The V call is TRBV27, the J call TRBJ2-7; D is ambiguous. Trimming removed 3 bases at V and 5 bases at J, with 5 bases between. Germline lookup yields CDR1 MNHEY and CDR2 SMNVEV (reference sequence). This CDR3 spans 11 amino acids. CDR3 sequence reads: CASSFGDEQYF. The DNA of the CDR3 is TGTGCCAGCAGTTTCGGAGACGAGCAGTACTTC.

The J gene is TRBJ1-3, the V gene TRBV6-5, with TRBD1 as a possible D gene (5 bases). CDR1 MNHEY and CDR2 SVGAGI come from the germline V gene. Trimming took 8 bases from V and 0 from J, leaving 14 bases between them. The CDR3 loop spans 15 amino acids. In nucleotides, the CDR3 is TGTGCCAGCGCGGACATTCCCTTCTCTGGAAACACCATATATTTT. Amino acids: CASADIPFSGNTIYF.

The chain links TRBV14 to TRBJ1-1, with D possibly matching TRBD1 (5 bases). CDR1 and CDR2 (germline): SGHDN, FVKESK. Trimming removed 4 bases from V and 3 bases from J, with 9 bases in between. CDR3 length equals 13 residues. The CDR3 sequence is CASSLSRDTEAFF. The CDR3 nucleotides are TGTGCCAGCAGCCTTTCCAGGGACACTGAAGCTTTCTTT.

This clone is a singleton in its sample. The genes are TRBV27 and TRBJ2-7; D possibly corresponds to TRBD2 (5 bases). Germline lookup yields CDR1 MNHEY and CDR2 SMNVEV (reference sequence). V shed 6 bases and J shed 2 bases, with 17 bases lying between them. There are 15 residues in the CDR3. The CDR3 nucleotides read TGTGCCAGCAGCTCCTCTCCTAGCAGCCCCTACGAGCAGTACTTC. Protein product: CASSSSPSSPYEQYF.

The V call is TRBV6-5, the J call TRBJ2-1, with a tentative D call TRBD2 (6 bases). The CDR3 covers 14 residues. Trimming pared 5 bases from V and 16 bases from J, leaving 24 bases between. In germline, CDR1 is MNHEY, CDR2 SVGAGI. The CDR3 coding sequence is TGTGCCAGCAGTACAGCAGAGGGCGGGACTGGGCGTTTCTTC. Translated: CASSTAEGGTGRFF.

The chain carries TRBV5-4 and TRBJ2-3, with TRBD2 matching over 14 bases. The length of the CDR3 is 16 residues. The V gene end was trimmed by 4 bases and the J gene end by 6 bases; junction bases not matched to a gene: 7. Per the germline V gene, CDR1 is SGHNT and CDR2 is YYREEE (reference sequence). The CDR3 loop is CASSPGGTSGGDTQYF. CDR3 bases: TGTGCCAGCAGCCCCGGAGGGACTAGCGGGGGTGATACGCAGTATTTT.

This chain joins TRBV5-6 and TRBJ1-1; D gene unclear. Germline V gene sequence: CDR1 SGHDT, CDR2 YYEEEE. Trimming took 3 bases from V and 1 from J, leaving 7 bases between them. The length of the CDR3 is 13 residues. In DNA form, the CDR3 reads TGTGCCAGCAGCTCACCCAGGAACACTGAAGCTTTCTTT. Translating gives CASSSPRNTEAFF.

This sequence joins TRBV5-1 and TRBJ2-7; D is perhaps TRBD1 (6 bases). Trimming pared 0 bases from V and 3 bases from J, leaving 13 bases between. CDR3 size: 15 residues. Germline-derived CDR1 and CDR2 are SGHRS and YFSETQ. The CDR3 loop reads CASSLATGNYYEQYF. DNA of the CDR3: TGCGCCAGCAGCTTGGCCACAGGGAACTACTACGAGCAGTACTTC.

The chain is built from TRBV15 and TRBJ1-3; maybe TRBD1 (5 bases). Germline V lookup: CDR1 LNHNV, CDR2 YYDKDF (reference sequence). This CDR3 contains 17 residues. Trimming took 1 base from V and 0 from J, leaving 13 bases between them. The CDR3 reads CATSRVVLGDSGNTIYF. CDR3 sequence (DNA): TGTGCCACCAGCAGAGTAGTCCTAGGGGACTCTGGAAACACCATATATTTT.

The chain uses TRBV6-6 and TRBJ1-1, with TRBD1 matching 7 bases. Unmatched junction bases numbered 4, after V lost 5 bases and J lost 1 base. The CDR3 runs 14 residues. In germline, CDR1 is MNHNY, CDR2 SVGAGI (reference sequence). The CDR3 sequence is CASSPGGPNTEAFF. In DNA form, the CDR3 reads TGTGCCAGCAGTCCAGGGGGACCGAACACTGAAGCTTTCTTT.